These T cell receptor beta chains were read from a single sample in a study of OX40 agonist ivuxolimab in advanced cancers. The data were produced by immunoSEQ multiplex PCR, yet TCRdb's version contains in-frame clones alone and is incomplete. Of 90,000 or so clones in the sample, roughly 90% were seen once. This specimen was CD4+ or CD8+ T cells sorted from blood, taken in a trial of the OX40 agonist ivuxolimab. All receptors derive from an adult with an advanced solid tumor such as melanoma, head and neck, liver or kidney cancer. Both conserved end residues are part of each CDR3. The D gene is left open where the match is weak. The size field is filled for only some rows; it gives once, few, many or a size class.

clone size: -
J gene: TRBJ2-1
D gene: TRBD1
V gene: TRBV19
CDR3 DNA: TGTGCCAGTAGTAGACAGGGGGCGAACAATGAGCAGTTCTTC
CDR3 protein: CASSRQGANNEQFF

clone size: -
J gene: TRBJ2-3
D gene: -
V gene: TRBV7-9
CDR3 DNA: TGTGCCAGCAGCTTAGGGACAGATACGCAGTATTTT
CDR3 protein: CASSLGTDTQYF

clone size: -
J gene: TRBJ1-1
D gene: -
V gene: TRBV5-1
CDR3 DNA: TGCGCCAGCAGCCGGATAGGGAGGAGGCACACTGAAGCTTTCTTT
CDR3 protein: CASSRIGRRHTEAFF

clone size: once
J gene: TRBJ2-5
D gene: -
V gene: TRBV10-3
CDR3 DNA: TGTGCCATCAGCGTACAATCTCAGGGCGGGGAGACCCAGTACTTC
CDR3 protein: CAISVQSQGGETQYF

clone size: -
J gene: TRBJ1-2
D gene: -
V gene: TRBV21-1
CDR3 DNA: TGTGCCAGCAGCATCCGGACATCTGGCTACACCTTC
CDR3 protein: CASSIRTSGYTF

clone size: -
J gene: TRBJ2-7
D gene: TRBD1
V gene: TRBV27
CDR3 DNA: TGTGCCAGCAGTTTTAAGGGGACAGACTCCTACGAGCAGTACTTC
CDR3 protein: CASSFKGTDSYEQYF

clone size: -
J gene: TRBJ1-1
D gene: -
V gene: TRBV27
CDR3 DNA: TGTGCCAGCAGTTCGACTCTTCGGAACACTGAAGCTTTCTTT
CDR3 protein: CASSSTLRNTEAFF

clone size: -
J gene: TRBJ1-3
D gene: -
V gene: TRBV9
CDR3 DNA: TGTGCCAGCAGCGCCGACGGGCTCTCTGGAAACACCATATATTTT
CDR3 protein: CASSADGLSGNTIYF

clone size: -
J gene: TRBJ2-5
D gene: -
V gene: TRBV2
CDR3 DNA: TGTGCCAGCAGCTGGACGGACCAAGAGACCCAGTACTTC
CDR3 protein: CASSWTDQETQYF

clone size: -
J gene: TRBJ2-2
D gene: -
V gene: TRBV1
CDR3 DNA: TGCACCAGGATACAGCGGGAGTACACCGGGGAGCTGTTTTTT
CDR3 protein: CTRIQREYTGELFF

clone size: -
J gene: TRBJ1-1
D gene: TRBD1
V gene: TRBV5-6
CDR3 DNA: TGTGCCAGCAGGATCCGGGACAGGGATACGGGTACTGAAGCTTTCTTT
CDR3 protein: CASRIRDRDTGTEAFF

clone size: -
J gene: TRBJ2-5
D gene: TRBD1
V gene: TRBV2
CDR3 DNA: TGTGCCAGCAAGGGACAGCTCCAAGAGACCCAGTACTTC
CDR3 protein: CASKGQLQETQYF

clone size: -
J gene: TRBJ2-5
D gene: TRBD2
V gene: TRBV5-1
CDR3 DNA: TGCGCCAGCAGCAGGACTAGCACAGAGACCCAGTACTTC
CDR3 protein: CASSRTSTETQYF

clone size: few
J gene: TRBJ1-1
D gene: -
V gene: TRBV10-3
CDR3 DNA: TGTGCCATCAGAGGGGCCTCCAAGGGGGAAGCTTTCTTT
CDR3 protein: CAIRGASKGEAFF

clone size: -
J gene: TRBJ1-2
D gene: -
V gene: TRBV29-1
CDR3 DNA: TGCAGCGTTGAAAGAGGGGACTATGGCTACACCTTC
CDR3 protein: CSVERGDYGYTF

clone size: -
J gene: TRBJ1-2
D gene: TRBD1
V gene: TRBV11-2
CDR3 DNA: TGTGCCAGCAGCCTCGGGACAGGGAACTATGGCTACACCTTC
CDR3 protein: CASSLGTGNYGYTF

clone size: -
J gene: TRBJ2-3
D gene: TRBD2
V gene: TRBV19
CDR3 DNA: TGTGCCAGTAGTATAGATATAACTAGCGGATCCACAGATACGCAGTATTTT
CDR3 protein: CASSIDITSGSTDTQYF

clone size: -
J gene: TRBJ2-7
D gene: -
V gene: TRBV5-1
CDR3 DNA: TGCGCCAGCAGCTTGGACAGGAGCTACGAGCAGTACTTC
CDR3 protein: CASSLDRSYEQYF

clone size: -
J gene: TRBJ2-7
D gene: TRBD1
V gene: TRBV5-1
CDR3 DNA: TGCGCCAGCAGTCCGGACAGGGGGCGATACGAGCAGTACTTC
CDR3 protein: CASSPDRGRYEQYF

clone size: -
J gene: TRBJ2-7
D gene: -
V gene: TRBV7-2
CDR3 DNA: TGTGCCAGCAGCTTAGACAGCATTACCTACGAGCAGTACTTC
CDR3 protein: CASSLDSITYEQYF

clone size: -
J gene: TRBJ2-1
D gene: -
V gene: TRBV7-2
CDR3 DNA: TGTGCCAGCAGCCGGTACAATGAGCAGTTCTTC
CDR3 protein: CASSRYNEQFF

clone size: -
J gene: TRBJ2-2
D gene: -
V gene: TRBV30
CDR3 DNA: TGTGCCTGGAGTGTACAAAACACCGGGGAGCTGTTTTTT
CDR3 protein: CAWSVQNTGELFF

clone size: once
J gene: TRBJ1-2
D gene: -
V gene: TRBV4-3
CDR3 DNA: TGCGCCAGCAGCCAAGACAGGGCCATTAACTATGGCTACACCTTC
CDR3 protein: CASSQDRAINYGYTF

clone size: once
J gene: TRBJ1-3
D gene: -
V gene: TRBV9
CDR3 DNA: TGTGCCAGCAGCATTGCGGGACTTCCGCCTGGAAACACCATATATTTT
CDR3 protein: CASSIAGLPPGNTIYF

clone size: -
J gene: TRBJ2-7
D gene: TRBD1
V gene: TRBV10-2
CDR3 DNA: TGCGCCAGCAGTGGAACCGGTGACAGGGGGGGTTACGAGCAGTACTTC
CDR3 protein: CASSGTGDRGGYEQYF

clone size: -
J gene: TRBJ2-5
D gene: -
V gene: TRBV18
CDR3 DNA: TGTGCCAGCTCACCTCGTCAGGGATGGGAGACCCAGTACTTC
CDR3 protein: CASSPRQGWETQYF

clone size: -
J gene: TRBJ2-5
D gene: -
V gene: TRBV10-3
CDR3 DNA: TGTGCCATAGGAGGGGAATGGGAGACCCAGTACTTC
CDR3 protein: CAIGGEWETQYF

clone size: -
J gene: TRBJ2-7
D gene: TRBD2
V gene: TRBV6-6
CDR3 DNA: TGTGCCAGCAGGACTAGCCCGACAACCTACGAGCAGTACTTC
CDR3 protein: CASRTSPTTYEQYF

clone size: -
J gene: TRBJ2-3
D gene: TRBD1
V gene: TRBV29-1
CDR3 DNA: TGCACGGCAGGGGGCAGCACAGATACGCAGTATTTT
CDR3 protein: CTAGGSTDTQYF

clone size: -
J gene: TRBJ2-7
D gene: TRBD1
V gene: TRBV28
CDR3 DNA: TGTGCCAGCACTATGTACCCGGGACAGTACCACGAGCAGTACTTC
CDR3 protein: CASTMYPGQYHEQYF

clone size: -
J gene: TRBJ2-3
D gene: -
V gene: TRBV28
CDR3 DNA: TGTGCCAGCAGCTTCCTCTTTTCGTGGAGCCCCGGGAGCACAGATACGCAGTATTTT
CDR3 protein: CASSFLFSWSPGSTDTQYF

clone size: -
J gene: TRBJ1-2
D gene: -
V gene: TRBV19
CDR3 DNA: TGTGCCAGTAGTCCCCGGACGGCCAACTATGGCTACACCTTC
CDR3 protein: CASSPRTANYGYTF

clone size: -
J gene: TRBJ2-5
D gene: TRBD2
V gene: TRBV7-2
CDR3 DNA: TGTGCCAGCAGCAGCGGGACTTACCCCAGGGCCCAGTACTTC
CDR3 protein: CASSSGTYPRAQYF

clone size: -
J gene: TRBJ2-1
D gene: TRBD1
V gene: TRBV28
CDR3 DNA: TGTGCCAGCAGTTCGCCGGGGACAGGGGCCTACAATGAGCAGTTCTTC
CDR3 protein: CASSSPGTGAYNEQFF

clone size: -
J gene: TRBJ2-7
D gene: -
V gene: TRBV21-1
CDR3 DNA: TGTGCCAGCAGCCTTACCGGGACAGGGAGCTCCTACGAGCAGTACTTC
CDR3 protein: CASSLTGTGSSYEQYF

clone size: -
J gene: TRBJ2-1
D gene: TRBD2
V gene: TRBV5-5
CDR3 DNA: TGTGCCAGCAGCTTGGAGGGACTAGCAGTGAATGAGCAGTTCTTC
CDR3 protein: CASSLEGLAVNEQFF

clone size: -
J gene: TRBJ2-5
D gene: TRBD1
V gene: TRBV11-2
CDR3 DNA: TGTGCCAGCAGTGTCGACAGGGAAGAGACCCAGTACTTC
CDR3 protein: CASSVDREETQYF

clone size: -
J gene: TRBJ2-5
D gene: -
V gene: TRBV9
CDR3 DNA: TGTGCCAGCAGCCCCCAAACAGGGACCACAAGGACCCAGTACTTC
CDR3 protein: CASSPQTGTTRTQYF

clone size: -
J gene: TRBJ1-2
D gene: TRBD1
V gene: TRBV28
CDR3 DNA: TGTGCCAGCAGTCTTTCGAGCGCAGGGGGAGAGCTTCGCTATGGCTACACCTTC
CDR3 protein: CASSLSSAGGELRYGYTF

clone size: -
J gene: TRBJ1-2
D gene: -
V gene: TRBV20-1
CDR3 DNA: TGCAGTGAATCAACAGATTATGGCTACACCTTC
CDR3 protein: CSESTDYGYTF

clone size: -
J gene: TRBJ2-1
D gene: -
V gene: TRBV2
CDR3 DNA: TGTGCCAGCAGCGGTGGGGGCAGGTCGATCTACAATGAGCAGTTCTTC
CDR3 protein: CASSGGGRSIYNEQFF

clone size: -
J gene: TRBJ2-7
D gene: -
V gene: TRBV5-6
CDR3 DNA: TGTGCCAGCAGCTTGCAGACAGGGAGGGAGCAGTACTTC
CDR3 protein: CASSLQTGREQYF

clone size: -
J gene: TRBJ2-7
D gene: -
V gene: TRBV2
CDR3 DNA: TGTGCCAGCAGACTAGTTTCCACCTACGAGCAGTACTTC
CDR3 protein: CASRLVSTYEQYF

clone size: -
J gene: TRBJ2-3
D gene: -
V gene: TRBV7-2
CDR3 DNA: TGTGCCAGCAGCCCGACAGTCCAGGGCACAGATACGCAGTATTTT
CDR3 protein: CASSPTVQGTDTQYF

clone size: -
J gene: TRBJ2-3
D gene: -
V gene: TRBV7-9
CDR3 DNA: TGTGCCAGCCGCGAGGGAGGTAGCACAGATACGCAGTATTTT
CDR3 protein: CASREGGSTDTQYF

clone size: once
J gene: TRBJ2-5
D gene: TRBD2
V gene: TRBV11-2
CDR3 DNA: TGTGCCAGCAGCCCTAGGACTAGCGGGTTCGCCGCGCAAGAGACCCAGTACTTC
CDR3 protein: CASSPRTSGFAAQETQYF

clone size: once
J gene: TRBJ2-2
D gene: TRBD2
V gene: TRBV28
CDR3 DNA: TGTGCCAGCCTCCTAGCGGGTTCGACCGGGGAGCTGTTTTTT
CDR3 protein: CASLLAGSTGELFF

clone size: -
J gene: TRBJ1-5
D gene: -
V gene: TRBV5-4
CDR3 DNA: TGTGCCAGCAGCATCGATAGCAATCAGCCCCAGCATTTT
CDR3 protein: CASSIDSNQPQHF

clone size: -
J gene: TRBJ1-5
D gene: -
V gene: TRBV10-3
CDR3 DNA: TGTGCCAGCAGTTACCGAGACTCTCTCCCCCAGCCCCAGCATTTT
CDR3 protein: CASSYRDSLPQPQHF

clone size: -
J gene: TRBJ2-3
D gene: -
V gene: TRBV5-6
CDR3 DNA: TGTGCCAGCAGCTTCTCGGACACAGATACGCAGTATTTT
CDR3 protein: CASSFSDTDTQYF

clone size: -
J gene: TRBJ2-7
D gene: TRBD1
V gene: TRBV6-1
CDR3 DNA: TGTGCCAGCAGACCCGGGACAGGGGCGTACGAGCAGTACTTC
CDR3 protein: CASRPGTGAYEQYF

clone size: -
J gene: TRBJ1-3
D gene: -
V gene: TRBV25-1
CDR3 DNA: TGTGCCAGCAGTGAAGCAAGGGTGGCCGGAAACACCATATATTTT
CDR3 protein: CASSEARVAGNTIYF

clone size: -
J gene: TRBJ2-7
D gene: TRBD1
V gene: TRBV6-5
CDR3 DNA: TGTGCCAGCAGTTACTCGGGACAGGGAGAAACGTACGAGCAGTACTTC
CDR3 protein: CASSYSGQGETYEQYF

clone size: -
J gene: TRBJ2-7
D gene: TRBD1
V gene: TRBV28
CDR3 DNA: TGTGCCTCTGGGACAGGGGCCACATTCTACTACGAGCAGTACTTC
CDR3 protein: CASGTGATFYYEQYF

clone size: -
J gene: TRBJ1-2
D gene: -
V gene: TRBV11-2
CDR3 DNA: TGTGCCAGCAGCCTTGGCCCCGCCTCCCGTGGCTACACCTTC
CDR3 protein: CASSLGPASRGYTF

clone size: -
J gene: TRBJ2-2
D gene: TRBD1
V gene: TRBV6-1
CDR3 DNA: TGTGCCAGCCTAAGCACAGGGGAGTCCGGGGAGCTGTTTTTT
CDR3 protein: CASLSTGESGELFF

clone size: -
J gene: TRBJ2-3
D gene: TRBD2
V gene: TRBV6-5
CDR3 DNA: TGTGCCAGCAGTTGGGGACTAGCAGCTAGCACAGATACGCAGTATTTT
CDR3 protein: CASSWGLAASTDTQYF